This T cell receptor (beta chain) comes out of a study of beta chain features in type 1 diabetes (dated by TCRdb to 2017 to 2018). Regarding the research as a whole: Mean age, gender distribution, total cell number and subset yield were not different between patients and healthy donors. Across all samples, 107,917,701 sorted cells were examined, and cell number per subset correlated strongly with RNA yield. The study compared TCRB repertoires of sorted circulating CD4+ T cell subsets between recently diagnosed type 1 diabetes patients and matched healthy donors. Naive and central memory subsets were obtained from all 30 or so donors, but regulatory and stem cell-like memory subsets were isolated from only 8 patients and roughly 8 healthy donors.

Each donor gave one peripheral blood draw, about 110 mL on average, collected into heparinised tubes. Using a panel that included CD45RO, CCR7, CD25, CD127, CD95 and CD27, naive, central memory, regulatory and stem cell-like memory CD4+ T cells were sorted on a BD FACSAria II. A purity above 98% was achieved for all sorted populations. PBMCs were separated immediately by Lymphoprep density gradient centrifugation and were stained directly, without being cultured. So that batch effects would be minimized, each experiment stained and sorted samples in pairs, pairing one healthy donor with one patient. All of the isolated RNA was reverse transcribed with the High Capacity cDNA Reverse Transcription Kit, so expressed TCRB transcripts were sequenced. Deep immunoSEQ sequencing was performed on naive, central memory and regulatory T cell samples, with an average of roughly 3.3 million total reads per sample. Sorted cells were lysed in RLT buffer and RNA was extracted with DNase-treated RNeasy Micro or Mini kits, depending on cell number. To prevent cross-contamination, every cell subset was processed on its own, while patient and healthy donor samples were processed together. The immunoSEQ multiplex PCR was used to amplify TCRB sequences from cDNA, yielding 87-bp fragments that span the CDR3 region. Amplicons were sequenced on the Illumina HiSeq platform. For the original study's pipeline: Synthetic template baselines were used to correct PCR bias computationally, reads within Hamming distance 2 were collapsed together, and singletons that could not be merged were discarded. Reads were aligned against IMGT so that V, D and J genes, CDR3 length and insertions or deletions at six rearrangement sites could be assigned. Clonotype counts were normalized to sorted cell number within each subset before computing true diversity and Gini coefficients with the tcR R package. The overlap coefficient, calculated on TCRB nucleotide sequences, was used to quantify repertoire sharing. Out-of-frame TCRB sequences from naive cells were analyzed to stand in for the pre-selection repertoire. Entries here come from immuneACCESS through TCRdb and include only in-frame sequences with V and J called. Some clones fail to appear in such tables; in the studies checked, an unresolved V gene covers under half of the shortfall, and the cause of the remainder is unknown. The V and J calls and clone size come from that table; D and trimming were worked out from the DNA. The sample records under 950,000 clones, about a sixth of which are singletons. 0.023% of the sample comes from the top ten.

What the study reported, not specific to this receptor: PCR might favor shorter templates, but patient and control samples were amplified and corrected together, so any skew would affect both groups equally. Because cDNA rather than genomic DNA was sequenced, highly expressing activated cells could have been over-represented, although no difference in activation and CD3 levels was found between groups. In all four CD4+ subsets, TCRB CDR3 length was moderately but significantly shorter in type 1 diabetes patients. Because small numbers of individuals were included in the HLA sub-analyses, any influence of HLA type on TCRB rearrangement was left unresolved. At VDJ recombination sites, type 1 diabetes patients had fewer insertions and more deleted nucleotides, which implies abnormalities in thymic rearrangement. The naive, central memory and regulatory TCRB repertoires appeared to resemble one another more closely among patients than among healthy donors.

Of note for this clone: What antigen it recognizes has not been identified. No much larger clonotype is one base removed from it; base qualities were not supplied.

The source of this sequence is a woman under 30 in good health. The sequencing sample was made of naive CD4+ T cells from blood. The meaning of the sample's cell subset or site label: true naive CD4+ T cells.

The CDR3 loop reads CASSTGGTVVTEAFF. The DNA is as follows: TGTGCCAGCAGTACAGGAGGTACCGTTGTTACTGAAGCTTTCTTT. The sequence joins TRBV28 to TRBJ1-1; the D gene is possibly TRBD1, with 5 bases matching. From the cysteine through the phenylalanine, the CDR3 covers 15 amino acids. Of the read, only the CDR3 DNA is kept; its 45 bases are in frame from base 1. Relative to germline, V is 5 bases shorter and J is 5 bases shorter, with 18 bases between their ends. The germline V gene supplies CDR1 MDHEN and CDR2 SYDVKM.